The 8 T cell receptor beta chains in this list originate from one sample, sequenced in a study of early T cells in non-severe SARS-CoV-2 infection. TCRdb independently ran MiXCR on the 5' RACE reads; one entry per CDR3 protein. The sample shows some 48,000 distinct CDR3 sequences, around 4.6% of them seen only once. The sequenced sample consisted of whole blood. Receptors were obtained from an adult who was a healthcare worker with PCR-confirmed SARS-CoV-2 infection or an uninfected control (not recorded which).

This clonotype was seen at least ten times. J is TRBJ1-1 and V is TRBV5-4; D not resolved. V shed 0 bases and J shed 1 base, with 7 bases lying between them. Germline values: CDR1 SGHNT, CDR2 YYREEE (reference sequence). The CDR3 consists of 14 residues. The CDR3 protein is CASSLAVPNTEAFF. The CDR3 DNA reads TGTGCCAGCAGCTTGGCCGTTCCGAACACTGAAGCTTTCTTT.

V usage is TRBV27 and J usage is TRBJ1-3, with 7 bases identical to TRBD1. The CDR3 length is 14 residues. Per the germline V gene, CDR1 is MNHEY and CDR2 is SMNVEV (reference sequence). The junction had 4 bases not matched to a gene; V was cut back by 8 bases and J by 0 bases. The CDR3 DNA reads TGTGCCAGCGGCCGACAGGGCTCTGGAAACACCATATATTTT. Translated: CASGRQGSGNTIYF.

The chain has TRBV3-1 and TRBJ2-1, with TRBD2 matching 10 bases. CDR3 size: 13 residues. The germline CDR1 and CDR2 sequences are LGHDT and YNNKEL (reference sequence). The CDR3 reads CASRLAGAFEQFF. The CDR3 region has the DNA TGTGCGTCCAGGCTAGCGGGAGCGTTTGAGCAGTTCTTC.

This clonotype has more than one count but fewer than ten. The chain carries TRBV5-1 and TRBJ2-1; weak D call: TRBD1 (6 bases). The V and J ends lost 0 bases and 0 bases respectively, with 7 bases between them. The germline CDR1 and CDR2 sequences are SGHRS and YFSETQ. This CDR3 has 15 amino acids. CDR3: CASSLGQASYNEQFF. CDR3 DNA: TGCGCCAGCAGCTTGGGACAGGCCTCCTACAATGAGCAGTTCTTC.

This clonotype was picked up many times. V usage is TRBV14 and J usage is TRBJ2-2, with D uncertain. V was pared by 4 bases and J by 2 bases, with 14 bases between. Germline V gene lookup returns CDR1 SGHDN and CDR2 FVKESK. The CDR3 loop spans 16 amino acids. Here the CDR3 reads CASSPLGETNTGELFF. The CDR3 DNA reads TGTGCCAGCAGCCCCTTAGGCGAGACAAACACCGGGGAGCTGTTTTTT.

This clonotype came up many times. The rearrangement uses TRBV7-2 and TRBJ2-2; TRBD2 matches 13 bases. This CDR3 is built from 18 residues. Trimming cost V 3 bases and J 2 bases; bases outside gene matches: 6. Germline CDR1 reads SGHTA; CDR2 reads FQGNSA. CDR3: CASSFGLAGAFNTGELFF. The CDR3 bases are TGTGCCAGCAGCTTCGGACTAGCGGGGGCCTTTAACACCGGGGAGCTGTTTTTT.

In its sample, this clonotype was seen many times. DNA for the CDR3: TGTGCCAGCAGCTTAGGACACGGCAATCAGCCCCAGCATTTT. Its protein is CASSLGHGNQPQHF. The chain employs TRBV7-2 and TRBJ1-5; D gene ambiguous. V was cut by 1 base and J by 2 bases, with 6 bases left in between. The CDR3 is 14 residues long. Germline V lookup: CDR1 SGHTA, CDR2 FQGNSA. The variable domain in full, completed from reference TRBV7-2 and TRBJ1-5, reads GAGVSQSPSNKVTEKGKDVELRCDPISGHTALYWYRQSLGQGLEFLIYFQGNSAPDKSGLPSDRFSAERTGGSVSTLTIQRTQQEDSAVYLCASSLGHGNQPQHFGDGTRLSIL.

This clonotype was counted between two and nine times. This chain uses TRBV12-3 or TRBV12-4 with TRBJ1-5, with 7 bases matching TRBD1. V was pared by 3 bases and J by 6 bases, with 5 bases of the junction left unmatched. The CDR3 runs 14 residues. CDR3 loop: CASSFGRDSQPQHF. In nucleotides, the CDR3 is TGTGCCAGCAGTTTCGGCAGGGACAGTCAGCCCCAGCATTTT.